Listed here is a single TCR beta chain. Its antigen is still unknown. There are no base qualities to consult, and no much larger clone falls within one base. The germline V gene encodes CDR1 SGHRS and CDR2 YFSETQ. After removal of 4 bases from V and 5 bases from J, the junction retains 7 bases not matched to a gene. The CDR3 runs 16 amino acids, cysteine and phenylalanine included. Of all the DNA, just the CDR3 is kept, 48 bases in frame from base 1. These data come from a study of regulatory T cells in long-lasting Graves disease (dated by TCRdb to the early 2020s). At the level of the whole study: Persistent Graves' disease was defined as antithyroid drug treatment for over 5 years with persistently positive TSH receptor autoantibodies. Patients with persistent Graves' disease were compared with patients with newly diagnosed Graves' disease using TCR sequencing and RNA sequencing of peripheral blood. A total of roughly 35 samples were covered by TCR sequencing, comprising approximately 13 persistent and roughly 20 newly diagnosed Graves' disease patients. The study was registered as a clinical trial and conducted in China. In the clinical cohort, patients with persistent Graves' disease had used antithyroid drugs for an average of approximately eleven years.

General findings and caveats noted by the study authors: Compared with newly diagnosed patients, patients with persistent Graves' disease had lower TCR Shannon entropy and fewer highly expanded clones, which suggests clonal expansion. The study examined only peripheral blood because the primary lesion, thyroid tissue, could not be accessed. As a limitation, the authors acknowledged that the small sample size may reduce accuracy. Sequencing and analysis were limited to the TCR beta chain. Persistent patients shared more public clonotypes among themselves (fewer than 3,000) than newly diagnosed patients did (approximately 970). TRBV28, TRBJ1-2 and TRBJ2-5 were preferentially used in persistent disease, while TRBV20-1 and TRBJ2-1 were favored in newly diagnosed disease.

The sample's time point label, decoded: persistent/refractory GD, antithyroid drugs over 5 years with positive TRAb. For both TCR sequencing and RNA sequencing, RNA was extracted from PBMCs using TRIzol. The diagnosis of Graves' disease was made according to American Thyroid Association guidelines. Recruitment of patients was carried out at an endocrinology department in Xi'an, China. From each patient, around 8.3 milliliters of peripheral blood was collected into an EDTA anticoagulant tube. Ficoll Paque Plus density gradient separation was used to isolate PBMCs, and no additional T cell sorting was done. An Agilent 2100 Bioanalyzer and agarose gel were used to check RNA quality, while a NanoDrop 2000 measured RNA concentration. The receptor library was made with multiplex PCR. Sequencing used an Illumina HiSeq 4000. iRepertoire HTBI primers and Arm-PCR amplification of CDR3 regions were used to construct TCR beta libraries. Before sequencing, the PCR products underwent gel purification. On the authors' methods: Across samples, 55 to 80 TRBV and 13 to 15 TRBJ segments were identified and used for gene usage analysis of CDR3 amino acid clonotypes. COPE and FqMerger were used to merge filtered high-quality paired reads into contigs. Contigs were aligned with BLAST to IMGT TRBV, TRBD and TRBJ reference genes, and CDR3 was defined per IMGT. Highly expanded clones were defined as clonotypes with a frequency above 0.1%. Shannon entropy served as the measure of repertoire diversity, while the Gini coefficient captured V-J evenness. Clonotypes shared by more than one individual were considered public. Clones were called with MiXCR by TCRdb after fastp trimmed the public reads at Q25, and only in-frame beta chains were retained. When rows share a CDR3 protein, they turn into one entry using the most common DNA and genes. The V and J calls follow TCRdb's processing rather than the paper's. The sample data list about 470,000 distinct CDR3 sequences, and under 25% of these were observed just once. The biggest ten clones account for less than 9% of the sample.

Specimen: peripheral blood mononuclear cells (PBMCs), collected when the disease was refractory, from a patient treated with antithyroid drugs. The rearranged segments are TRBV5-1 and TRBJ2-2; a stretch of 11 junction bases matches TRBD2. The source is a female donor with Graves disease. The DNA sequence reads TGCGCCAGCAGCGAATCTAGCGGGAGGTTAACCGGGGAGCTGTTTTTT. This sequence encodes CASSESSGRLTGELFF.